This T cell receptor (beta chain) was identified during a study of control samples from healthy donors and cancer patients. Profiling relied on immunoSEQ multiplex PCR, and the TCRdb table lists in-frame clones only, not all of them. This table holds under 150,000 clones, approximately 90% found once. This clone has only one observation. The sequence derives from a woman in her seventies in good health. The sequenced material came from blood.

In nucleotides, the CDR3 is TGCGCCAGCAGCCTACAGGGGTGGGACAATGAGCAGTTCTTC. Encoded protein: CASSLQGWDNEQFF. The chain has TRBV5-1 and TRBJ2-1; 7 nucleotides line up with TRBD1. With 4 bases clipped from V and 5 bases from J, the junction kept 6 bases outside the gene matches. Germline values: CDR1 SGHRS, CDR2 YFSETQ. This CDR3 region has 14 residues.